The 10 T cell receptor beta chains below come from one sample, sequenced in a study of cytomegalovirus exposure and HLA in healthy donors. PCR amplification relied on 60 Vbeta primers (plus 13 Jbeta primers). Generated by immunoSEQ multiplex PCR, the TCRdb table keeps only in-frame clones and is missing some. This table lists 200,000 or so clones. Sequencing used PBMCs. The receptors come from a girl aged 2 to 9 in good health and CMV-seropositive.

V and J are TRBV28 and TRBJ1-2, with 7 bases fitting TRBD1. The CDR3 loop spans 16 amino acids. J was trimmed by 7 bases and V by 10 bases; bases with no gene match: 21. Germline CDR1 is MDHEN and CDR2 is SYDVKM. The CDR3 spells CAIPKGVRGRVSGYTF. The CDR3 region has the DNA TGTGCCATCCCAAAAGGGGTAAGGGGGCGAGTAAGTGGCTACACCTTC.

This chain connects TRBV30 to TRBJ1-2, with 7 bases identical to TRBD1. The CDR3 totals 13 residues. Germline-derived CDR1 and CDR2 are GTSNPN and SVGIG (reference sequence). Losses at the gene ends were 2 bases for V and 3 bases for J; bases not matched to a gene: 3. CDR3 residues: CAWSPGTDYGYTF. CDR3 nucleotide sequence: TGTGCCTGGAGTCCCGGGACAGACTATGGCTACACCTTC.

This chain uses TRBV6-5 with TRBJ2-3; the D gene is possibly TRBD1 (6 bases). V was trimmed by 6 bases and J by 2 bases, leaving 12 bases between them. The CDR3 loop spans 14 amino acids. From germline, CDR1 is MNHEY and CDR2 SVGAGI. CDR3 DNA sequence: TGTGCCAGCAGACAGGGTTACCTCACAGATACGCAGTATTTT. Translating it yields CASRQGYLTDTQYF.

This rearrangement joins TRBV6-6 to TRBJ2-3, with TRBD1 as a possible D gene (6 bases). V was trimmed by 3 bases and J by 5 bases, leaving 18 bases between them. Per the germline V gene, CDR1 is MNHNY and CDR2 is SVGAGI (reference sequence). CDR3 length: 16 amino acids. The CDR3, as DNA: TGTGCCAGCAGTTATGGGGGCCCAGCCGGTGGAGATACGCAGTATTTT. Residues: CASSYGGPAGGDTQYF.

The chain is built from TRBV7-2 and TRBJ2-5; D may be TRBD1 (7 bases). V lost 5 bases to trimming and J lost 5 bases, with 24 bases between them. The germline V gene has CDR1 SGHTA and CDR2 FQGNSA. The CDR3 contains 17 residues. CDR3 sequence (DNA): TGTGCCAGCAGCCCCCCAAGAGGAGGGGGCTATAGCGAGACCCAGTACTTC. Its translation is CASSPPRGGGYSETQYF.

The chain uses TRBV28 and TRBJ2-2, with D maybe TRBD1 (6 bases). The CDR3 sequence is 11 residues long. V was cut by 5 bases and J by 11 bases, with 9 bases left in between. Germline V gene data show CDR1 as MDHEN and CDR2 as SYDVKM. The CDR3: CASSRRGELFF. As DNA, the CDR3 is TGTGCCAGCAGTCGCAGGGGAGAGCTGTTTTTT.

The gene calls are TRBV25-1 and TRBJ1-2; 7 bases are a match to TRBD1. Germline lookup yields CDR1 MGHDK and CDR2 SYGVNS. V dropped 3 bases and J dropped 5; count of bases not matched to a gene: 3. The CDR3 has 13 residues. Here the CDR3 DNA reads TGTGCCAGCAGTGAGCGGACAGGTTATGGCTACACCTTC. It specifies CASSERTGYGYTF.

V and J are TRBV6-6 and TRBJ2-5; unclear D gene. The better agreement between TRBJ2-7 and the DNA end casts doubt on the J call. Germline V lookup: CDR1 MNHNY, CDR2 SVGAGI (reference sequence). The CDR3 is made up of 14 amino acids. In DNA form, the CDR3 reads TGTGCCAGCAGTCCAAGTTCGCAAACCTACGAGCAGTACTTC. Encoded protein: CASSPSSQTYEQYF.

The chain recombines TRBV28 with TRBJ2-3; TRBD1 matches at 8 bases. CDR3 length: 14 amino acids. V gave up 7 bases and J gave up 7 bases; unmatched junction bases: 10. Germline V gene data show CDR1 as MDHEN and CDR2 as SYDVKM. The CDR3 sequence is CASIKDRVRNTQYF. The CDR3, as DNA: TGTGCCAGCATCAAGGACAGGGTTCGAAATACGCAGTATTTT. Looking up the rest from reference TRBV28 and TRBJ2-3 gives the full variable domain: DVKVTQSSRYLVKRTGEKVFLECVQDMDHENMFWYRQDPGLGLRLIYFSYDVKMKEKGDIPEGYSVSREKKERFSLILESASTNQTSMYLCASIKDRVRNTQYFGPGTRLTVL.

This chain connects TRBV5-3 to TRBJ1-5, with no clear D. TRBV5-3 belongs to the ORF category, with a function that is uncertain. Trimming stripped 2 bases from V and 0 bases from J, with 3 bases between. The length of the CDR3 is 13 residues. Written as DNA, the CDR3 is TGTGCCAGAAGCTTCTATAGCAATCAGCCCCAGCATTTT. Amino acids: CARSFYSNQPQHF.